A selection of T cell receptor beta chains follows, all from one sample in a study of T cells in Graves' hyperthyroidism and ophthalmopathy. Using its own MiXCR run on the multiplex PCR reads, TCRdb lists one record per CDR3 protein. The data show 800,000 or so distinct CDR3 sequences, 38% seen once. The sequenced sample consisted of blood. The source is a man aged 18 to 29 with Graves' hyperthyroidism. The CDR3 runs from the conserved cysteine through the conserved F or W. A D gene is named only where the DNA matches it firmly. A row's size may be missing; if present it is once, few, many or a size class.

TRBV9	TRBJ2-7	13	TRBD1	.	CAGSVGTGNEQYF	TGTGCCGGCAGCGTAGGGACAGGGAACGAGCAGTACTTC
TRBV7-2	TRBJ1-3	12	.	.	CASSLIGGGMYF	TGTGCCAGCAGTTTGATCGGGGGGGGCATGTATTTT
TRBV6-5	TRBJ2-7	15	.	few	CASSYSAILSYEQYF	TGTGCCAGCAGTTACTCGGCAATCCTCTCCTACGAGCAGTACTTC
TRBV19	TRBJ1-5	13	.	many	CASRSQANQPQHF	TGTGCCAGTAGATCACAGGCAAATCAGCCCCAGCATTTT
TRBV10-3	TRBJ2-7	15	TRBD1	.	CAISGRDRDSYEQYF	TGTGCCATCAGTGGGCGGGACAGGGACTCCTACGAGCAGTACTTC
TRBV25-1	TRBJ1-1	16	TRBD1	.	CASSAREGALNTEAFF	TGTGCCAGCAGTGCTAGGGAGGGGGCTCTGAACACTGAAGCTTTCTTT
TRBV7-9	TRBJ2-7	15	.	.	CASSLGEAGLSEQYF	TGTGCCAGCAGCTTAGGTGAAGCAGGGTTGTCCGAGCAGTACTTC
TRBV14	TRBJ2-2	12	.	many	CASSPVTGELFF	TGTGCCAGCAGCCCAGTCACCGGGGAGCTGTTTTTT
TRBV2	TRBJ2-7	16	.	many	CASSVPQEGFSYEQYF	TGTGCCAGCAGTGTGCCCCAAGAGGGATTCTCCTACGAGCAGTACTTC
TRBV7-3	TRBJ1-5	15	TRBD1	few	CASSPGQGVVQPQHF	TGTGCCAGCTCACCGGGACAGGGTGTCGTTCAGCCCCAGCATTTT
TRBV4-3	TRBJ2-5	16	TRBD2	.	CASSQRGVAGRETQYF	TGCGCCAGCAGCCAGCGGGGGGTGGCAGGGAGGGAGACCCAGTACTTC
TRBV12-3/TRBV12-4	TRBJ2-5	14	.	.	CASSLYGAQETQYF	TGTGCCAGCAGTTTATACGGGGCTCAAGAGACCCAGTACTTC
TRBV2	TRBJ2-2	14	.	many	CASTTGSNTGELFF	TGTGCCAGCACCACAGGGTCTAACACCGGGGAGCTGTTTTTT
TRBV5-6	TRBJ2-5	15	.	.	CASRPEWQGKETQYF	TGTGCCAGCAGACCTGAATGGCAGGGGAAAGAGACCCAGTACTTC
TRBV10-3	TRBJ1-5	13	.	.	CASVDTGYQPQHF	TGTGCCAGCGTGGACACTGGTTATCAGCCCCAGCATTTT
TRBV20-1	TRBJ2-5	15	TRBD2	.	CSAPKRGGNQETQYF	TGCAGTGCTCCGAAGCGGGGGGGGAACCAAGAGACCCAGTACTTC
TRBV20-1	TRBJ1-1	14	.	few	CSARGEFMNTEAFF	TGCAGTGCTAGAGGGGAATTTATGAACACTGAAGCTTTCTTT
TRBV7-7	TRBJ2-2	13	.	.	CASRLVQAGELFF	TGTGCTAGCAGATTAGTTCAGGCCGGGGAGCTGTTTTTT
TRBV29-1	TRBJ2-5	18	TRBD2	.	CSVEDSGSGGARGETQYF	TGCAGCGTTGAAGATAGTGGGTCCGGGGGGGCGCGGGGTGAGACCCAGTACTTC
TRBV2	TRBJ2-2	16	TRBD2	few	CASSQEPGLAAGELFF	TGCGCCAGCAGCCAAGAACCGGGACTAGCGGCCGGGGAGCTGTTTTTT
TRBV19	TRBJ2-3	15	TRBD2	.	CASSYGGGPRDTQYF	TGTGCCAGTAGTTATGGCGGGGGGCCCAGAGATACGCAGTATTTT
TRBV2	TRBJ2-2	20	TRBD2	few	CASSDPTRRLAGVNTGELFF	TGTGCCAGCAGTGACCCCACCCGACGACTAGCGGGGGTGAACACCGGGGAGCTGTTTTTT
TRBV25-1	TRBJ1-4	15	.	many	CASSEYRVRGEKLFF	TGTGCCAGCAGTGAATATCGGGTTCGAGGTGAAAAACTGTTTTTT
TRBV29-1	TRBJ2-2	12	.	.	CSVGLGTTELFF	TGCAGCGTTGGACTGGGCACCACGGAGCTGTTTTTT
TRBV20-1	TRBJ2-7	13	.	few	CSASPGTPYEQYF	TGCAGTGCTAGCCCGGGGACCCCCTACGAGCAGTACTTC
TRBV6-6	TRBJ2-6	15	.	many	CASSGHASGANVLTF	TGTGCCAGCAGTGGCCATGCCTCTGGGGCCAACGTCCTGACTTTC
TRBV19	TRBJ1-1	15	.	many	CASSIGVFSNTEAFF	TGTGCCAGTAGTATAGGAGTTTTCTCGAACACTGAAGCTTTCTTT
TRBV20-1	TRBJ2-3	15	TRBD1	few	CSASDGTAITDTQYF	TGCAGTGCTAGCGATGGGACAGCGATCACAGATACGCAGTATTTT
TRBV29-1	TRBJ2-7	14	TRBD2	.	CSLGGLAALYEQYF	TGCAGCTTAGGGGGACTAGCGGCCCTCTACGAGCAGTACTTC
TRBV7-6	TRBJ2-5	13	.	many	CASSPAGWETQYF	TGTGCCAGCAGCCCCGCAGGGTGGGAGACCCAGTACTTC
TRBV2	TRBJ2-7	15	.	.	CASSTAGAGKHEQYF	TGTGCCAGCAGCACCGCGGGGGCAGGGAAGCACGAGCAGTACTTC
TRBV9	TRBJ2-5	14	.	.	CASSPGNLQETQYF	TGTGCCAGCAGCCCCGGGAACCTCCAAGAGACCCAGTACTTC
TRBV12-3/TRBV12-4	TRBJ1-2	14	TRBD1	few	CASSPIRQGVGYTF	TGTGCCAGCAGTCCTATACGACAGGGGGTGGGCTACACCTTC
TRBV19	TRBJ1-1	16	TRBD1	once	CAGRITGAGMNTEAFF	TGTGCCGGTAGGATTACAGGGGCAGGCATGAACACTGAGGCTTTCTTT
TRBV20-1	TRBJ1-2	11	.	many	CSAPRDYGYTF	TGCAGTGCCCCGAGGGACTATGGCTACACCTTC
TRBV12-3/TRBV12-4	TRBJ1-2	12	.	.	CASSLWGRGYTF	TGTGCCAGCAGTTTATGGGGTCGAGGCTACACCTTC
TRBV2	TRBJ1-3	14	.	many	CASSANPGGNTIYF	TGTGCCAGCAGTGCTAACCCGGGTGGAAACACCATATATTTT